This T cell receptor (beta chain) was obtained from a study of beta chain features in type 1 diabetes. On this clone: Its antigen is currently unknown. This same CDR3 is encoded by further DNA sequences in the sample.

The CDR3 is 16 amino acids. Germline V gene sequence: CDR1 SEHNR, CDR2 FQNEAQ (reference sequence). V lost 4 bases and J lost 7; bases outside the gene matches: 4. Expressed TCRB transcripts were sequenced because the isolated RNA had all been reverse transcribed beforehand. TCRdb's table, derived via immunoSEQ multiplex PCR, lists solely in-frame clones and lacks some. The repertoire holds a few hundred thousand clones, with about 11% as singletons. The study, taken as a whole, reports: Within patients, naive, central memory and Treg TCRB repertoires seemed more similar than within healthy donors. For type 1 diabetes patients, VDJ junctions showed fewer insertions and more deletions. PCR might favor shorter templates, but any such skew would affect patients and controls equally.

Sorting gave populations that all exceeded 98% purity. This chain connects TRBV7-9 to TRBJ2-1, with 16 bases fitting TRBD2. The origin of this receptor is a woman in her 30s in good health. The sequencing input was naive CD4+ T cells from blood. The CDR3 coding sequence is TGTGCCAGCAGCTCGGGACTAGCGGGAGGGCTAAATGAGCAGTTCTTC. Its protein product is CASSSGLAGGLNEQFF.